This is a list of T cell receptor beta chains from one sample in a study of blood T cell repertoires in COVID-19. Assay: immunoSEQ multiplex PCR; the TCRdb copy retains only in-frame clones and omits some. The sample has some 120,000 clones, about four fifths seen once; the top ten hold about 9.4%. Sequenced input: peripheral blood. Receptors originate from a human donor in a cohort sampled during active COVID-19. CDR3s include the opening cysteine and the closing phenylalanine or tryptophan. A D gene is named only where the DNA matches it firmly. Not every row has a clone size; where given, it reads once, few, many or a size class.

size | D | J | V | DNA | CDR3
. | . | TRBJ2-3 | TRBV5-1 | TGCGCCAGCAGCTCTAGACAGAGCACAGATACGCAGTATTTT | CASSSRQSTDTQYF
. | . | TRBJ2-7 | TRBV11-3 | TGTGCCAGCACCCCCGGGGCTAGCGTAGCCTACGAGCAGTACTTC | CASTPGASVAYEQYF
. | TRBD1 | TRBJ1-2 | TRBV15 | TGTGCCACCAGCAGAGAAAATTTCGGACAGGGTAGAGATGGCTACACCTTC | CATSRENFGQGRDGYTF
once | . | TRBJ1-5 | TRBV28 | TGTGCCAGCAGTTTAATCCATGGAACAGTGCAGTACAATCAGCCCCAGCATTTT | CASSLIHGTVQYNQPQHF
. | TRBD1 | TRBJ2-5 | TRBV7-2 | TGTGCCAGCAGCTTACTTCCCGGGACAGGCCAAGAGACCCAGTACTTC | CASSLLPGTGQETQYF
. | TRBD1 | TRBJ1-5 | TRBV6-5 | TGTGCCAGCAGCAGGGGGAGCAATCAGCCCCAGCATTTT | CASSRGSNQPQHF
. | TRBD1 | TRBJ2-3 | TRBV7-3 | TGTGCCAGCAGCTTAAATCTGGGGACAGGGGTTGCAGATACGCAGTATTTT | CASSLNLGTGVADTQYF
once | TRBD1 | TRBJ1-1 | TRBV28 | TGTGCCAGCACTAGGCAGGGGGCTGGAAACACTGAAGCTTTCTTT | CASTRQGAGNTEAFF
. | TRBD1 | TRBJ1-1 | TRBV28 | TGTGCCAGCAGTTTAGGGGACAGGAGAGGCACTGAAGCTTTCTTT | CASSLGDRRGTEAFF
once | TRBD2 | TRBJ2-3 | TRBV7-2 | TGTGCCAGCAGCAAAGGAATTCACGCGGGGGGCACAGATACGCAGTATTTT | CASSKGIHAGGTDTQYF
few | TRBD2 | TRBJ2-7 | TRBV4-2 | TGTGCCAGCAGCCAAGATATGGAGCGGGAGACGTACTTC | CASSQDMERETYF
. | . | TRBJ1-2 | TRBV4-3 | TGCGCCAGCAGCCAAGAAGCATCGATTAACTATGGCTACACCTTC | CASSQEASINYGYTF
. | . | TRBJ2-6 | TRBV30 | TGTGCCCACTCTGGGGCCAACGTCCTGACTTTC | CAHSGANVLTF
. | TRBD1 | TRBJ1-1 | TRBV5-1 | TGCGCCAGCAGCCACGGGACAGGGCCAGCTTTCTTT | CASSHGTGPAFF
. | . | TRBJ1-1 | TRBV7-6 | TGTGCCAGCAGCCGAGACTTGAACACTGAAGCTTTCTTT | CASSRDLNTEAFF
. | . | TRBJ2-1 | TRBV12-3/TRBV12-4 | TGTGCCAGCAGTCGGACTGACTACAATGAGCAGTTCTTC | CASSRTDYNEQFF
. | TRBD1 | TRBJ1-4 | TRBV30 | TGTGCCTGGGGGACAGGGGGCTCTTTTGTTGAAAAACTGTTTTTT | CAWGTGGSFVEKLFF
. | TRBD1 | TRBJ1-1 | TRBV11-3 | TGTGCCAGCAGCTTTGACAGGGGATGGTCTGAAGCTTTCTTT | CASSFDRGWSEAFF
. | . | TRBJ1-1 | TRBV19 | TGTGCCAGTAGTTGGCAGGGAGGTACGAACACTGAAGCTTTCTTT | CASSWQGGTNTEAFF
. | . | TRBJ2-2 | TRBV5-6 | TGTGCCAGCAGCGAGGGGACTTTCGGGGAGCTGTTTTTT | CASSEGTFGELFF
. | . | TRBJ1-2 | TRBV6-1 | TGTGCCAGCAGTGAAAGCGGGGGGTGGAATGGCTACACCTTC | CASSESGGWNGYTF
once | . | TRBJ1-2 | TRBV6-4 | TGTGCCAGCAGTGAGTGGCAGGACTATGGCTACACCTTC | CASSEWQDYGYTF
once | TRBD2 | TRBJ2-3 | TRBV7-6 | TGTGCCAGCAGCTTAGTAGCGGGGGGTCTCACAGATACGCAGTATTTT | CASSLVAGGLTDTQYF
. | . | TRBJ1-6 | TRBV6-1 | TGTGCCAGCAGTGACCGTTCGCGGGGGGGGGCAGGTTCACCCCTCCACTTT | CASSDRSRGGAGSPLHF
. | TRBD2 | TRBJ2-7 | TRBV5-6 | TGTGCCAGCAGCTCGGGACTAGCGTTCCACGAGCAGTACTTC | CASSSGLAFHEQYF
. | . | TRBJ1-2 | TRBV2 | TGTGCCAGCAGTGAGGAACAGGTACACTCCTATGGCTACACCTTC | CASSEEQVHSYGYTF
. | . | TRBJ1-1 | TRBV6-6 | TGTGCCAGCAGTGGGAGCGGCCGGAACGCTGAAGCTTTCTTT | CASSGSGRNAEAFF
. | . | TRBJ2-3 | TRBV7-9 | TGTGCCAGCAGCTTATCGTCACTCACAGATACGCAGTATTTT | CASSLSSLTDTQYF
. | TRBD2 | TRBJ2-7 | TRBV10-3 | TGTGCCATCAGGAAGTCGGGGGGGCTGTACGAGCAGTACTTC | CAIRKSGGLYEQYF
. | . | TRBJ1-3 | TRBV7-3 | TGTGCCAGCAGCCTAGGGGGTTCAGGAAACACCATATATTTT | CASSLGGSGNTIYF
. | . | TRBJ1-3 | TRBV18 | TGTGCCAGCTCACCCTCGGGACACAACGGAAACACCATATATTTT | CASSPSGHNGNTIYF
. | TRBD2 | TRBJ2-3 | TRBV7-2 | TGTGCCAGCAGCTGGACTAGCGGGGGGGTCCGCACAGATACGCAGTATTTT | CASSWTSGGVRTDTQYF
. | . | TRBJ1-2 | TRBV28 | TGTGCCAGCAGTTTCACCCGGTACTATGGCTACACCTTC | CASSFTRYYGYTF
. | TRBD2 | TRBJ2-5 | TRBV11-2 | TGTGCCAGCAGCTTACCGCGGGGGGGTCGTACCTCAGAGACCCAGTACTTC | CASSLPRGGRTSETQYF
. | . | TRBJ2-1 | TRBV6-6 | TGTGCCAGCAGTTATTCCCAGGGGCGGCATGAGCAGTTCTTC | CASSYSQGRHEQFF
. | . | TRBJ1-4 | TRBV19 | TGTGCCAGTTCCGGGACATACACTGAAAAACTGTTTTTT | CASSGTYTEKLFF
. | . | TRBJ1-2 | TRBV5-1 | TGCGCCAGCAGCTTACAGCTTAACTATGGCTACACCTTC | CASSLQLNYGYTF
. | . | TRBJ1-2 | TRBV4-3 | TGCGCCAGCAGCCAAGATCATGGGGCCTATGGCTACACCTTC | CASSQDHGAYGYTF
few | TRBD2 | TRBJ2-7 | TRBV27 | TGTGCCAGCAGTTTTATTAGCGGGAGCTCCTACGAGCAGTACTTC | CASSFISGSSYEQYF
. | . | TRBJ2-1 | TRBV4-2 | TGTGCCAGCAGCCAAACTTCCTTGAGGGCGGCGAACAATGAGCAGTTCTTC | CASSQTSLRAANNEQFF
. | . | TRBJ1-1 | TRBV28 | TGTGCCAGCAGTTCCCCCTGGACTGTGAACACTGAAGCTTTCTTT | CASSSPWTVNTEAFF
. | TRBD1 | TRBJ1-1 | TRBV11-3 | TGTGCCAGCAGCTTTAAAGGGACAGCACTCACTGAAGCTTTCTTT | CASSFKGTALTEAFF